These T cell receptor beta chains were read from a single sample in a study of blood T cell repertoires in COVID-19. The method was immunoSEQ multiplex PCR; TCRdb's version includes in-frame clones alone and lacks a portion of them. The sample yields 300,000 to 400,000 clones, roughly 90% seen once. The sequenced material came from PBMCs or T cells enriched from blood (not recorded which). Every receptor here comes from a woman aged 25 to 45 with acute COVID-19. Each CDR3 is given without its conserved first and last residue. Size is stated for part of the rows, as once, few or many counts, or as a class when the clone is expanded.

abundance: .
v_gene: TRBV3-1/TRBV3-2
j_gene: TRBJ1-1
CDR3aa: ASSQGGPGEAF

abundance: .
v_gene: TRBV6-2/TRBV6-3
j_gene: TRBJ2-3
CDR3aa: ASSFARGLAGGDTQY

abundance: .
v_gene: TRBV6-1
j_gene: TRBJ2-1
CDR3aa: ASSDSPSQF

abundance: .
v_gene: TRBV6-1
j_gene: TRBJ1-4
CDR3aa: ASSDQGRGEKLF

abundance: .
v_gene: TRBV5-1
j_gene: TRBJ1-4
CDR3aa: ASSLVGTVNEKLF

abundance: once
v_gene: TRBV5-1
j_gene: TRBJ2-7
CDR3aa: ASSMVGGSVGEQY

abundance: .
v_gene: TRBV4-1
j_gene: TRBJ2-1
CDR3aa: ASSQVPLGGDEQF

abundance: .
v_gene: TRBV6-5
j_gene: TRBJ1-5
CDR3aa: ASSYSAGASNQPQH

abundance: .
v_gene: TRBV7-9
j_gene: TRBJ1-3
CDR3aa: ASSLSWDSTISGNTIY

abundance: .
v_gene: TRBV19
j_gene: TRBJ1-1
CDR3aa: ASSARHLNTEAF

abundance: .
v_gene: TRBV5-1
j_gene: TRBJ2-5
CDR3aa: ASRAGTSAIQETQY

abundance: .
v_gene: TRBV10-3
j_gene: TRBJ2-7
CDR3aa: AIRTSGTGAYEQY

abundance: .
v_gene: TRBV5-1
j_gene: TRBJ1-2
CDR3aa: ASSLQPGVYNYGYT

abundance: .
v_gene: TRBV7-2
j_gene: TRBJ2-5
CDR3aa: ASSSSSGGAQETQY

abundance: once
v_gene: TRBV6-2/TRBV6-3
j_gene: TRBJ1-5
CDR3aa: ASSPTPPRGDSNQPQH

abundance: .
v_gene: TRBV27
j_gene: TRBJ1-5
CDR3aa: ASSLYIPTGSQNQPQH

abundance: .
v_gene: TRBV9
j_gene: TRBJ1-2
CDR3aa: ASSGRKQEFGYT

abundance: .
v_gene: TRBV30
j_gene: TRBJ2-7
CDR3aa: AWRETGFYEQY

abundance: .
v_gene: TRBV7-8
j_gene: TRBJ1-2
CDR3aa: ASSFWGGGYGYT

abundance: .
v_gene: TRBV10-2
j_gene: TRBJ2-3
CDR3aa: ASRATSGGAGRRTDTQY

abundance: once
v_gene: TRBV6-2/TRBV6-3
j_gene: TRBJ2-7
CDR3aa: ASSYSRRGTYEQY

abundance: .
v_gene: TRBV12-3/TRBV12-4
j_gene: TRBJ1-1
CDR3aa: ASSYYSALAF

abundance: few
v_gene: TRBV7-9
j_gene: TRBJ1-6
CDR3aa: ASSTHGQGSSPLH

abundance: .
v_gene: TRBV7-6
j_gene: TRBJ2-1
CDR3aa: ASSLAGGQVGEQF

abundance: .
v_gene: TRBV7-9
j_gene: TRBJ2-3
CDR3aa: ASSFSSGDTQY

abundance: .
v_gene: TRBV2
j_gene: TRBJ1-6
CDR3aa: ASSKSQGAVNSPLH

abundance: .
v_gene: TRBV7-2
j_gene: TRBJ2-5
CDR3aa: ASSPPDGPETQY

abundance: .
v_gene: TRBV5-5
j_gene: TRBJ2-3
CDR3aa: ASSLGGTDTQY

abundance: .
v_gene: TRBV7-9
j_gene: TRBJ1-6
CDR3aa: ASSLPGTGTNSPLH

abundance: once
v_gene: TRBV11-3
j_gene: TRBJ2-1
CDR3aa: ASSFMGGHNEQF

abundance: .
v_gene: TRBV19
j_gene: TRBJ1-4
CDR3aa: ASTQERGGPRETNEKLF